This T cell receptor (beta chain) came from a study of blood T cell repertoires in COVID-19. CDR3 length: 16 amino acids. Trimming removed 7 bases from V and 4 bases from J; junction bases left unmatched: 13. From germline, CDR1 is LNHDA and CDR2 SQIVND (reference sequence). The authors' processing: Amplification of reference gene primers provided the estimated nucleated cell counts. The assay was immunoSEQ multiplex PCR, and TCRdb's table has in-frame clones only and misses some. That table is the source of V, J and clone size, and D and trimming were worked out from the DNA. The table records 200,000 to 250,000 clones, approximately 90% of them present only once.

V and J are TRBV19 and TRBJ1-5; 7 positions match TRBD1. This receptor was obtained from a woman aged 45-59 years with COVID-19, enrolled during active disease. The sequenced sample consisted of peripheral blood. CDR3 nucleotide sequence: TGTGCCAGTAAACCCGATGGTGACAGGGATAATCAGCCCCAGCATTTT. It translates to CASKPDGDRDNQPQHF.